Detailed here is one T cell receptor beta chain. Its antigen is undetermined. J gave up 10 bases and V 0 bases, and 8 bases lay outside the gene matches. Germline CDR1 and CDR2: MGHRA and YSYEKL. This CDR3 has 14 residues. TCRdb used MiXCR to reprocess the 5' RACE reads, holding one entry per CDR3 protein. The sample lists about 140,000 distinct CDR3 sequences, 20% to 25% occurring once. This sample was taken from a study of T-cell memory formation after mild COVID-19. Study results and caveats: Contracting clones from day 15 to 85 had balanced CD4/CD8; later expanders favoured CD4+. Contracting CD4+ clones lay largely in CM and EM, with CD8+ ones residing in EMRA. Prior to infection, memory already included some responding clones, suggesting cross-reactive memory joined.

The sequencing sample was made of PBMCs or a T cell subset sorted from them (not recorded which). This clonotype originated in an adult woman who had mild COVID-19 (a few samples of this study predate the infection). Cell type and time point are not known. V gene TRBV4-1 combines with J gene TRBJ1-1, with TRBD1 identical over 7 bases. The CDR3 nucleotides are TGCGCCAGCAGCCAAGATGGAGGGGGCGGCGGAGCTTTCTTT. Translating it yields CASSQDGGGGGAFF.